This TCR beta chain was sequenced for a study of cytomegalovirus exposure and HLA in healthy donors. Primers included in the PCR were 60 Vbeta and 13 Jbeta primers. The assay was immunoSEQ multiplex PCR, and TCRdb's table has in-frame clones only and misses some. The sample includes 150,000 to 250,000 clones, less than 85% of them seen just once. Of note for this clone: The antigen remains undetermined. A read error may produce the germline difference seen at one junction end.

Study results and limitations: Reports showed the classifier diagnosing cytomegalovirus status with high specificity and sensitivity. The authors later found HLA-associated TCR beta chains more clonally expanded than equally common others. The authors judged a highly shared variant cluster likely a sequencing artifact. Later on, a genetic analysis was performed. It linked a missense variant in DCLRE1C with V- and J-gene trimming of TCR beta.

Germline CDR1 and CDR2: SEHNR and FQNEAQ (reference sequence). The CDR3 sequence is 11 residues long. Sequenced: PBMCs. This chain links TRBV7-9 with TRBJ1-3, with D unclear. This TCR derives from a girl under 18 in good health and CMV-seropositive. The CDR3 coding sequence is TGTTCCAGCACCTATGGAAACACCATATATTTT. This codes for CSSTYGNTIYF.